This entry lists 29 T cell receptor beta chains sequenced from one sample in a study of blood T cells in healthy people across ages. Using a J-beta primer mix together with a sample-barcoded 5' primer, a second PCR was run for roughly 6 to 11 cycles. TCRdb processed the 5' RACE reads anew with MiXCR; each CDR3 protein has one entry. The sample contains about 730,000 distinct CDR3 sequences, around 40% of which appear only once. The specimen was blood. These receptor sequences come from a woman aged 55-69 years in good health.

This rearrangement joins TRBV12-3 or TRBV12-4 to TRBJ2-2; D unclear. The CDR3 sequence is 17 residues long. V lost 7 bases and J 2 bases, leaving 20 bases between the germline ends. The chain's CDR3 is CASTLLRVFLNTGELFF. In DNA, the CDR3 is TGTGCCAGCACCTTATTAAGGGTATTTCTTAACACCGGGGAGCTGTTTTTT.

The rearrangement uses TRBV20-1 and TRBJ1-1; TRBD1 agrees at 11 bases. Germline V gene data show CDR1 as DFQATT and CDR2 as SNEGSKA (reference sequence). V shed 4 bases and J 10 bases; nucleotides not matched to a gene: 8. There are 13 residues in the CDR3. As DNA, the CDR3 is TGCAGTGCTATAAGCTCGGGACAGGGGGGAGCTTTCTTT. Encoded protein: CSAISSGQGGAFF.

The chain combines TRBV5-5 with TRBJ2-7; D not resolved. Per the germline V gene, CDR1 is SGHKS and CDR2 is YYEKEE (reference sequence). The CDR3 covers 15 residues. Trimming pared 0 bases from V and 2 bases from J, leaving 12 bases between. The DNA for the CDR3 is TGTGCCAGCAGCTTGGGACATTTAGACACCTACGAGCAGTACTTC. Protein: CASSLGHLDTYEQYF.

This clonotype was seen ten or more times. The V call is TRBV24-1, the J call TRBJ2-1; D not resolved. CDR3 length: 12 residues. Germline CDR1 and CDR2: KGHDR and SFDVKD. V was clipped by 2 bases and J by 12 bases, with 10 bases between them. CDR3 sequence: CATSDYDFAQFF. The CDR3 DNA sequence: TGTGCCACCAGTGATTATGACTTTGCGCAGTTCTTC.

V and J are TRBV25-1 and TRBJ1-1; weak D call: TRBD1 (6 bases). The CDR3 covers 13 residues. Germline V lookup: CDR1 MGHDK, CDR2 SYGVNS. V was trimmed by 2 bases and J by 9 bases, leaving 13 bases between them. CDR3 region: CASSELGQRKAFF. The CDR3 DNA reads as TGTGCCAGCAGTGAACTTGGACAGAGGAAAGCTTTCTTT.

On this clonotype itself: The junction differs from germline at one of its ends, possibly a read error. This chain links TRBV4-3 with TRBJ2-5; TRBD2 aligns across 7 bases. The assigned J gene may be wrong: the sequence end matches TRBJ2-7 better. Germline loops: CDR1 LGHNA, CDR2 YSLEER. The CDR3 has 17 amino acids. Here the CDR3 reads CAGSQDRQAGEVHEQYF. CDR3 nucleotides: TGCGCCGGCAGCCAAGATCGGCAGGCGGGAGAGGTCCACGAGCAGTACTTC.

The V gene is TRBV7-2, the J gene TRBJ2-7; TRBD2 aligns across 10 bases. The CDR3 extends over 15 amino acids. Germline V gene lookup returns CDR1 SGHTA and CDR2 FQGNSA. V lost 5 bases and J lost 4; bases outside the gene matches: 8. The CDR3 region has the DNA TGTGCCAGCAGCCGCCAAGGAGCGGGGGGGTACGAGCAGTACTTC. Its translation is CASSRQGAGGYEQYF.

This clonotype has more than one count but fewer than ten. The genes are TRBV20-1 and TRBJ2-7; TRBD2 aligns across 8 bases. Trimming at V came to 2 bases and at J to 4 bases, leaving 7 bases not matched to a gene. The CDR3 spans 14 residues. Germline V gives CDR1 DFQATT, CDR2 SNEGSKA (reference sequence). The CDR3 DNA sequence: TGCAGTGCTAGACTAGCGGGCCGGGGGTACGAGCAGTACTTC. Translation gives CSARLAGRGYEQYF.

This rearrangement joins TRBV7-3 to TRBJ1-1; D uncertain. Germline CDR1 reads SGHTA; CDR2 reads FQGTGA. Trimming removed 2 bases at V and 0 bases at J, with 10 bases between. The CDR3 loop spans 15 amino acids. The CDR3 DNA reads as TGTGCCAGCAGCTTACAAGGACGTATGAACACTGAAGCTTTCTTT. This codes for CASSLQGRMNTEAFF.

The gene calls are TRBV28 and TRBJ2-1; 8 nucleotides agree with TRBD2. Germline-derived CDR1 and CDR2 are MDHEN and SYDVKM. This CDR3 region has 15 residues. The trim removed 4 bases at V and 9 bases at J, leaving 11 bases unmatched. The CDR3 coding sequence is TGTGCCAGCAGTTCGGCTACGGCGGGAGGAGGTGAGCAGTTCTTC. Translating it yields CASSSATAGGGEQFF.

The chain joins TRBV18 to TRBJ2-7, with 10 positions matching TRBD2. The J segment lost 4 bases and the V segment lost 4 bases, leaving 16 bases of the junction unmatched. The V gene's germline CDR1 is KGHSH and CDR2 LQKENI. CDR3 length: 18 amino acids. Here the CDR3 reads CASSLFPILSTSGYEQYF. The CDR3 coding sequence is TGTGCCAGCTCACTTTTTCCAATTCTATCGACTAGCGGGTACGAGCAGTACTTC.

The chain recombines TRBV20-1 with TRBJ2-3; 11 bases fit TRBD2. V shed 6 bases, J shed 3 bases, and the junction held 5 bases outside the gene matches. The CDR3 totals 14 residues. Per germline, CDR1 DFQATT and CDR2 SNEGSKA (reference sequence). The CDR3 loop is CSAPLAGETDTQYF. The CDR3 DNA follows: TGCAGTGCGCCACTAGCGGGGGAAACAGATACGCAGTATTTT.

The chain combines TRBV20-1 with TRBJ2-3; D remains unclear. This CDR3 region has 10 residues. V was shortened by 5 bases and J by 6 bases, with 6 bases between the two germline ends. Germline V CDR1 and CDR2: DFQATT, SNEGSKA (reference sequence). CDR3 DNA sequence: TGCAGTGCTTTATTGGATACGCAGTATTTT. Amino acid sequence: CSALLDTQYF.

V is TRBV5-1 and J is TRBJ1-2; TRBD1 aligns across 9 bases. The CDR3 is made up of 15 amino acids. Germline V CDR1 and CDR2: SGHRS, YFSETQ. V trimming: 4 bases; J trimming: 4 bases; junction bases outside the gene matches: 8. CDR3 residues: CASSPGRDRAYGYTF. Written as DNA, the CDR3 is TGCGCCAGCAGCCCTGGCCGGGACAGGGCCTATGGCTACACCTTC.

This clonotype came up a few times. The chain links TRBV5-5 to TRBJ1-1; D might be TRBD1 (6 bases). CDR3 size: 14 residues. Looked up from germline, CDR1 is SGHKS and CDR2 is YYEKEE (reference sequence). V was pared by 4 bases and J by 1 base, with 11 bases between. This CDR3 is CASSAQGQNTEAFF. CDR3 nucleotides: TGTGCCAGCAGCGCACAGGGCCAGAACACTGAAGCTTTCTTT. The full variable domain, rest sourced from reference TRBV5-5 and TRBJ1-1, is DAGVTQSPTHLIKTRGQQVTLRCSPISGHKSVSWYQQVLGQGPQFIFQYYEKEERGRGNFPDRFSARQFPNYSSELNVNALLLGDSALYLCASSAQGQNTEAFFGQGTRLTVV.

The rearrangement uses TRBV27 and TRBJ1-1; D possibly corresponds to TRBD1 (5 bases). CDR1 MNHEY and CDR2 SMNVEV come from the germline V gene (reference sequence). V dropped 7 bases and J dropped 4 bases, with 13 bases sitting between them. This CDR3 spans 13 amino acids. The CDR3 sequence is CASKVRGGTEAFF. In nucleotides, the CDR3 is TGTGCCAGCAAAGTTCGGGGGGGCACTGAAGCTTTCTTT.

For this clonotype: At one end, the junction sequence differs from germline, possibly due to a read error. V is TRBV4-2 and J is TRBJ2-3, with 10 bases lining up with TRBD2. Germline assignment: CDR1 LGHNA and CDR2 YNFKEQ. CDR3 size: 16 residues. In DNA form, the CDR3 reads TGTGCCAGCAGCCAAGGGACTAGCGGAAACACATATACGCAGTATTTT. Encoded protein: CASSQGTSGNTYTQYF.

The CDR3: CASSCTGGGNTEAFF. As DNA, the CDR3 is TGCGCCAGCAGCTGCACAGGGGGCGGGAACACTGAAGCTTTCTTT. The rearrangement joins TRBV5-1 to TRBJ1-1; 9 nucleotides match TRBD1. Germline values: CDR1 SGHRS, CDR2 YFSETQ. The trim removed 3 bases at V and 1 base at J, leaving 4 bases unmatched. The CDR3 loop spans 15 amino acids.

As for this clonotype: Since a much larger clone is just one base distant, this may be a read error. The chain uses TRBV29-1 and TRBJ1-4; D is ambiguous. The CDR3 loop spans 9 amino acids. The germline V gene has CDR1 SQVTM and CDR2 ANQGSEA. The CDR3 region is CSVGEKPFF. CDR3 in DNA: TGCAGCGTTGGTGAAAAACCGTTTTTT.

This clonotype was observed at least ten times. The rearrangement links TRBV29-1 to TRBJ2-1, with 7 bases matching TRBD1. CDR1 is SQVTM, CDR2 ANQGSEA, per germline. The V gene end was trimmed by 3 bases and the J gene end by 2 bases; junction bases not matched to a gene: 4. CDR3 length equals 14 residues. CDR3 loop: CSVEKGGTYNEQFF. CDR3 sequence (DNA): TGCAGCGTTGAGAAAGGGGGCACCTACAATGAGCAGTTCTTC.

The V and J genes are TRBV19 and TRBJ2-1, with a possible D match to TRBD2 (5 bases). The ends were cut back, 10 bases at V and 4 bases at J, with 17 bases in the middle. Germline V gene sequence: CDR1 LNHDA, CDR2 SQIVND (reference sequence). The CDR3 consists of 14 residues. Here the CDR3 DNA reads TGTGCCACTAACCGGTATGGGGAGTACAATGAGCAGTTCTTC. This translates into CATNRYGEYNEQFF.

The chain combines TRBV18 with TRBJ2-7; D might be TRBD1 (6 bases). The V gene's germline CDR1 is KGHSH and CDR2 LQKENI. V lost 4 bases to trimming and J lost 2 bases, with 9 bases between them. The CDR3 runs to 13 residues. The CDR3 DNA reads TGTGCCAGCTCACGAGGGGACACCTACGAGCAGTACTTC. This translates into CASSRGDTYEQYF. Using reference TRBV18 and TRBJ2-7 for the parts outside the CDR3, the full variable domain is NAGVMQNPRHLVRRRGQEARLRCSPMKGHSHVYWYRQLPEEGLKFMVYLQKENIIDESGMPKERFSAEFPKEGPSILRIQQVVRGDSAAYFCASSRGDTYEQYFGPGTRLTVT.

This chain links TRBV15 with TRBJ1-2; D might be TRBD1 (6 bases). Germline V CDR1 and CDR2: LNHNV, YYDKDF (reference sequence). This CDR3 spans 21 amino acids. The V gene lost 0 bases and the J gene lost 0 bases, with 26 bases spanning the gap. This CDR3 is CATSRELPNEGGPSSNYGYTF. CDR3 in DNA: TGTGCCACCAGCAGAGAGTTACCAAACGAGGGGGGTCCTTCTTCTAACTATGGCTACACCTTC.

This clonotype has a handful of counts. The V call is TRBV7-8, the J call TRBJ2-7; tentative D call: TRBD1 (6 bases). The CDR3 consists of 16 residues. The V end was cut by 1 base, the J end by 1 base, with 14 bases between. Germline loops: CDR1 SGHVS, CDR2 FQNEAQ. CDR3 in DNA: TGTGCCAGCAGCTTAGGGGGGCGGACAGAATCCTACGAGCAGTACTTC. Translating gives CASSLGGRTESYEQYF.

This clonotype was observed a few times. The chain carries TRBV7-6 and TRBJ2-3, with 7 bases aligning to TRBD2. The CDR3 length is 15 residues. Germline assignment: CDR1 SGHVS and CDR2 FNYEAQ. The V gene end was trimmed by 1 base and the J gene end by 6 bases; junction bases not matched to a gene: 7. The CDR3: CASSLGPAGRDTQYF. The CDR3, as DNA: TGTGCCAGCAGCTTAGGCCCAGCGGGACGGGATACGCAGTATTTT.

In DNA, the CDR3 is TGTGCCAGCACCGACAGGGCCAATGAGCAGTACTTC. This encodes CASTDRANEQYF. The genes are TRBV6-2 or TRBV6-3 and TRBJ2-1, with 7 bases aligning to TRBD1. The end of the DNA fits TRBJ2-7 better, so the J call may be wrong. Per the germline V gene, CDR1 is MNHEY and CDR2 is SVGEGT. This CDR3 spans 12 amino acids.

The chain uses TRBV30 and TRBJ2-2, with D possibly called TRBD1 or TRBD2 (6 bases each). CDR1 and CDR2 from the germline V gene are GTSNPN and SVGIG (reference sequence). CDR3 length: 15 amino acids. V was shortened by 2 bases and J by 7 bases, with 17 bases between the two germline ends. CDR3 in amino acids: CAWSRGQGVSGELFF. CDR3 in DNA: TGTGCCTGGAGTCGGGGGCAGGGTGTAAGCGGGGAGCTGTTTTTT.

V and J are TRBV3-1 and TRBJ2-7, with D possibly matching TRBD2 (5 bases). The end of the DNA aligns better with TRBJ2-5, so the J call may be wrong. The CDR3 is made up of 13 amino acids. Per the germline V gene, CDR1 is LGHDT and CDR2 is YNNKEL (reference sequence). The CDR3 DNA follows: TGTGCCAGCAGCCGCCCAGCGGAAGAGACCCAGTACTTC. Protein sequence: CASSRPAEETQYF.

As for this clonotype: At one of its ends the junction is not consistent with the germline gene, which may arise from a read error. The chain joins TRBV28 to TRBJ2-2; 7 bases line up with TRBD2. Per the germline V gene, CDR1 is MDHEN and CDR2 is SYDVKM. The CDR3 totals 15 residues. CDR3 nucleotide sequence: TGTGCCAGCAGTTCCTGGACTAGGAACGCCGGGGAGCTGTTTTTT. Its translation is CASSSWTRNAGELFF.